This T cell receptor beta chain comes out of a study of regulatory T cells in long-lasting Graves disease. General study findings and limits: The study found TRBV28, TRBJ1-2 and TRBJ2-5 favored in persistent disease. Exclusively peripheral blood, rather than thyroid tissue, was studied.

Worth noting for this clonotype: The antigen remains undetermined.

In building TCR beta libraries, iRepertoire HTBI primers were used together with Arm-PCR of CDR3 regions. MiXCR, applied by TCRdb to the multiplex PCR reads, yields one record per CDR3 protein. The sample has some 440,000 distinct CDR3 sequences, around 21% seen once. CDR3 length equals 14 residues. The germline V gene has CDR1 SQVTM and CDR2 ANQGSEA. The ends lost 6 bases at V and 5 bases at J; junction bases unmatched: 12. Time point: persistent/refractory GD, antithyroid drugs over 5 years with positive TRAb. Scientists built the TCR library using RNA that was extracted from PBMCs. This rearrangement joins TRBV29-1 to TRBJ2-5; 7 bases are shared with TRBD2. The sequences come from peripheral blood mononuclear cells (PBMCs), collected when the disease was refractory, from a patient treated with antithyroid drugs. The origin of this receptor is a female donor with Graves disease. The CDR3 nucleotides read TGCAGCGTCCTGGGGGGGGTGGTTGGGGAGACCCAGTACTTC. Residues: CSVLGGVVGETQYF.